The next 27 T cell receptor beta chains were all read from a single sample in a study of blood T cell repertoires in COVID-19. The protocol was immunoSEQ multiplex PCR, while the TCRdb copy is restricted to in-frame clones and leaves out a portion. The data show some 500,000 clones, with over 75% seen just once and 1.8% held by the top ten. The sample taken for sequencing was PBMCs or T cells enriched from blood (not recorded which). Receptors originate from a woman in her thirties or forties who had recovered from COVID-19.

The chain employs TRBV2 and TRBJ2-2, with D unresolved. Germline lookup yields CDR1 SNHLY and CDR2 FYNNEI. Trimming removed 4 bases at V and 8 bases at J, with 14 bases between. The CDR3 is 14 residues long. The CDR3 DNA sequence: TGTGCCAGCAGTGTAAGACTTGAAGCAGGGGAGCTGTTTTTT. Translated, it gives CASSVRLEAGELFF.

V is TRBV7-2 and J is TRBJ2-1, with TRBD2 identical over 7 bases. Germline assignment: CDR1 SGHTA and CDR2 FQGNSA. V shed 2 bases and J 9 bases; nucleotides not matched to a gene: 13. The CDR3 covers 16 residues. CDR3 region: CASSLWGEGLGGEQFF. In DNA, the CDR3 is TGTGCCAGCAGCTTATGGGGGGAGGGCCTAGGTGGTGAGCAGTTCTTC.

The chain uses TRBV12-3 or TRBV12-4 and TRBJ1-1, with D unresolved. V lost 1 base and J lost 5, with 8 bases in between. The CDR3 contains 13 residues. DNA for the CDR3: TGTGCCAGCAGTTTAGGGACGGGGACTGAAGCTTTCTTT. Protein sequence: CASSLGTGTEAFF.

The chain links TRBV23-1 to TRBJ2-2; D call uncertain. TRBV23-1 is recorded as an ORF, its role being uncertain. CDR3 length: 17 residues. The V end was cut by 9 bases, the J end by 5 bases, with 25 bases between. The CDR3 is CASFMVSPLYATGELFF. CDR3 DNA sequence: TGCGCCAGTTTCATGGTTTCGCCCCTCTACGCGACCGGGGAGCTGTTTTTT.

The rearrangement links TRBV7-2 to TRBJ2-2; D is possibly TRBD1 (6 bases). The V end was cut by 10 bases, the J end by 4 bases, with 16 bases between. The germline V gene has CDR1 SGHTA and CDR2 FQGNSA. This CDR3 contains 14 residues. The CDR3 loop is CATGQTTVTGELFF. Written as DNA, the CDR3 is TGTGCCACCGGACAGACTACGGTCACCGGGGAGCTGTTTTTT.

The gene calls are TRBV24-1 and TRBJ2-5; D possibly corresponds to TRBD2 (6 bases). Germline-derived CDR1 and CDR2 are KGHDR and SFDVKD. The CDR3 totals 15 residues. The V end was cut by 3 bases, the J end by 3 bases, with 13 bases between. CDR3 DNA: TGTGCCACCAGTGATCCCAGACTAGTCGAAGAGACCCAGTACTTC. It translates to CATSDPRLVEETQYF.

V usage is TRBV7-9 and J usage is TRBJ2-7; TRBD1 matches at 10 bases. This CDR3 is built from 16 residues. The germline V gene has CDR1 SEHNR and CDR2 FQNEAQ (reference sequence). J lost 6 bases, V lost 2 bases, and 10 bases had no gene match. CDR3: CASSLQAGQGVREQYF. CDR3 nucleotide sequence: TGTGCCAGCAGCTTACAGGCCGGACAGGGGGTACGCGAGCAGTACTTC.

V and J are TRBV6-5 and TRBJ1-2, with D possibly being TRBD1 (5 bases). Germline V gene sequence: CDR1 MNHEY, CDR2 SVGAGI. Deletions cut 8 bases from V and 4 bases from J, with 17 bases between. The CDR3 is made up of 14 amino acids. The CDR3, as DNA: TGTGCCAGCCTAGGGTCAGACAGACTCTATGGCTACACCTTC. Protein product: CASLGSDRLYGYTF.

This rearrangement joins TRBV14 to TRBJ2-2; D is ambiguous. This CDR3 region has 14 residues. Between the trimmed V and J ends, which lost 1 base and 4 bases, there was a span of 7 bases. Germline values: CDR1 SGHDN, CDR2 FVKESK. CDR3 coding DNA: TGTGCCAGCAGCCAAGTAGTCCTCACCGGGGAGCTGTTTTTT. Protein sequence: CASSQVVLTGELFF.

V and J are TRBV7-6 and TRBJ1-1; weak D call: TRBD1 (6 bases). From germline, CDR1 is SGHVS and CDR2 FNYEAQ. The CDR3 is made up of 13 amino acids. Trimming took 5 bases from V and 4 from J, leaving 11 bases between them. The CDR3 loop is CASSAGEVTEAFF. CDR3 coding DNA: TGTGCCAGCAGCGCAGGGGAAGTCACTGAAGCTTTCTTT.

J is TRBJ1-1 and V is TRBV15; D gene uncertain. The CDR3 consists of 14 residues. Germline lookup yields CDR1 LNHNV and CDR2 YYDKDF (reference sequence). V lost 3 bases and J 8 bases, leaving 16 bases between the germline ends. The CDR3 bases are TGTGCCACCAGCAGGGGAGACTCCCGTGGGGAAGCTTTCTTT. This codes for CATSRGDSRGEAFF.

The chain joins TRBV7-8 to TRBJ1-2, with a tentative D call TRBD1 (5 bases). V lost 1 base and J lost 8, with 17 bases in between. CDR3 length equals 15 residues. CDR1 SGHVS and CDR2 FQNEAQ come from the germline V gene. The CDR3: CASSLVGTDLGGYTF. The DNA for the CDR3 is TGTGCCAGCAGCTTAGTGGGGACTGACCTGGGAGGCTACACCTTC.

This clone was detected once. V and J are TRBV25-1 and TRBJ2-6; a possible D gene is TRBD2 (5 bases). V lost 2 bases and J lost 13, with 15 bases in between. Germline-derived CDR1 and CDR2 are MGHDK and SYGVNS. This CDR3 spans 14 amino acids. DNA of the CDR3: TGTGCCAGCAGTGAAGTCGGGAACAACCAAGTCCTGACTTTC. Amino acid sequence: CASSEVGNNQVLTF.

This clone came up a few times. The V gene is TRBV6-4, the J gene TRBJ2-1, with D tentatively TRBD2 (5 bases). The V and J ends lost 6 bases and 5 bases respectively, with 17 bases between them. CDR3 length equals 15 residues. Germline CDR1 MRHNA, CDR2 SNTAGT. The CDR3 region has the DNA TGTGCCAGCAGCCCCGGCGGGTGGGATAACAATGAGCAGTTCTTC. Amino acids: CASSPGGWDNNEQFF.

This chain uses TRBV20-1 with TRBJ2-1, with D possibly TRBD2 on 5 matching bases. V was clipped by 1 base and J by 7 bases, with 5 bases between them. The CDR3 consists of 11 residues. The germline V gene has CDR1 DFQATT and CDR2 SNEGSKA (reference sequence). CDR3 amino acids: CSARAGNEQFF. For the CDR3, the DNA is TGCAGTGCTAGAGCGGGAAATGAGCAGTTCTTC.

V and J are TRBV29-1 and TRBJ2-5; tentatively, D is TRBD2 (5 bases). Germline values: CDR1 SQVTM, CDR2 ANQGSEA. The V end lost 5 bases, the J end lost 3 bases, and 13 bases lay between the germline ends. The CDR3 has 13 amino acids. The CDR3 reads CSVLLAGKETQYF. The CDR3, as DNA: TGCAGCGTTCTCCTGGCGGGTAAAGAGACCCAGTACTTC. The full variable domain, its missing parts supplied by reference TRBV29-1 and TRBJ2-5, is SAVISQKPSRDICQRGTSLTIQCQVDSQVTMMFWYRQQPGQSLTLIATANQGSEATYESGFVIDKFPISRPNLTFSTLTVSNMSPEDSSIYLCSVLLAGKETQYFGPGTRLLVL.

The chain links TRBV15 to TRBJ1-3, with TRBD1 as a possible D gene (6 bases). The germline gives CDR1 LNHNV, CDR2 YYDKDF (reference sequence). Trimming stripped 3 bases from V and 0 bases from J, with 15 bases between. The CDR3 is 17 amino acids. For the CDR3, the DNA is TGTGCCACCAGCAGGGAACAGGGTTTGAGCTCTGGAAACACCATATATTTT. It specifies CATSREQGLSSGNTIYF.

The chain combines TRBV4-3 with TRBJ2-3; D gene unclear. CDR1 is LGHNA and CDR2 is YSLEER in the germline V gene. V was cut by 1 base and J by 1 base, with 12 bases left in between. The CDR3 loop spans 16 amino acids. In nucleotides, the CDR3 is TGCGCCAGCAGCCAAGTCACCTCCGCGGGCACAGATACGCAGTATTTT. It codes for CASSQVTSAGTDTQYF.

The chain has TRBV4-3 and TRBJ1-2; D uncertain. This CDR3 has 13 amino acids. Germline V gives CDR1 LGHNA, CDR2 YSLEER. Deletions cut 0 bases from V and 10 bases from J, with 12 bases between. For the CDR3, the DNA is TGCGCCAGCAGCCAAGATCGGAGAAGCCCCTACACCTTC. Its translation is CASSQDRRSPYTF.

V gene TRBV4-2 combines with J gene TRBJ2-1; 10 bases are shared with TRBD2. Germline CDR1 reads LGHNA; CDR2 reads YNFKEQ. The CDR3 has 14 residues. With V trimmed by 5 bases and J by 9 bases, 7 bases remained unmatched. CDR3 bases: TGTGCCAGCAGCGAGCGGGAGGGCCCCGGTGAGCAGTTCTTC. The encoded protein is CASSEREGPGEQFF.

This sequence joins TRBV27 and TRBJ1-1; tentatively, D is TRBD1 (5 bases). The V end lost 1 base, the J end lost 1 base, and 7 bases lay between the germline ends. The CDR3 loop spans 14 amino acids. Germline V gene sequence: CDR1 MNHEY, CDR2 SMNVEV (reference sequence). DNA of the CDR3: TGTGCCAGCAGTTTATACGACAGGAACACTGAAGCTTTCTTT. This encodes CASSLYDRNTEAFF.

Points on this clone: The junction and the germline gene differ at one end; a read error may be behind it. The V call is TRBV5-4, the J call TRBJ2-5; no firm D call. Germline values: CDR1 SGHNT, CDR2 YYREEE (reference sequence). This CDR3 has 11 amino acids. The CDR3 DNA is TGTGCCAGCATCGACAAAGATACCCAGTACTTC. Protein sequence: CASIDKDTQYF.

The rearrangement joins TRBV7-9 to TRBJ2-1; 8 nucleotides match TRBD2. With V trimmed by 6 bases and J by 2 bases, 6 bases remained unmatched. CDR1 is SEHNR, CDR2 FQNEAQ, per germline (reference sequence). The CDR3 extends over 15 amino acids. CDR3 sequence reads: CASSPGTRPYNEQFF. The CDR3 nucleotides are TGTGCCAGCAGTCCCGGGACTAGACCCTACAATGAGCAGTTCTTC.

The chain joins TRBV11-3 to TRBJ2-1, with TRBD2 matching over 14 bases. After removal of 11 bases from V and 15 bases from J, the junction contained 12 bases not matched to a gene. There are 13 residues in the CDR3. Germline-derived CDR1 and CDR2 are SGHNT and YENEEA. The CDR3 is CAVLGTSGRELFF. Written as DNA, the CDR3 is TGTGCCGTTCTAGGGACTAGCGGGAGAGAGTTGTTCTTC.

This CDR3 reads CASSLVGNGGQPQHF. The CDR3 DNA reads TGTGCCAGCAGTTTAGTGGGTAACGGGGGTCAGCCCCAGCATTTT. The rearrangement links TRBV28 to TRBJ1-5, with D possibly matching TRBD1 (5 bases). Germline-derived CDR1 and CDR2 are MDHEN and SYDVKM. The CDR3 length is 15 residues. Trimming removed 2 bases at V and 6 bases at J, with 14 bases between.

The gene calls are TRBV27 and TRBJ2-7; 11 bases fit TRBD1. The V and J ends lost 7 bases and 7 bases, in that order; junction bases with no gene match: 9. CDR1 is MNHEY and CDR2 is SMNVEV in the germline V gene (reference sequence). This CDR3 spans 14 amino acids. CDR3 residues: CASNSRGTGGEQYF. DNA of the CDR3: TGTGCCAGCAACTCCCGAGGGACAGGGGGGGAGCAGTACTTC.

This chain links TRBV6-5 with TRBJ2-7; 10 nucleotides align to TRBD2. The V segment lost 6 bases and the J segment 3 bases; nucleotides outside the gene matches: 2. This CDR3 spans 13 amino acids. The germline V gene has CDR1 MNHEY and CDR2 SVGAGI. For the CDR3, the DNA is TGTGCCAGCAGATCTAGCGGGAGCTACGAGCAGTACTTC. This encodes CASRSSGSYEQYF.